The 2 T cell receptor beta chains in this list originate from one sample, sequenced in a study of T cells in Graves' hyperthyroidism and ophthalmopathy. Using RNA transcripts as the source, TCR beta CDR3 regions were amplified. HTBI primers were the set used in a first-round RT-PCR of the TCR CDR3. TCRdb reanalysed the multiplex PCR reads using MiXCR and keeps one entry per CDR3 protein. The sample includes approximately 400,000 distinct CDR3 sequences, about a sixth of them seen just once. The material sequenced was blood. The source of these receptors is a woman aged 18 to 35 with Graves' hyperthyroidism.

This clonotype was counted many times. V usage is TRBV28 and J usage is TRBJ2-2; D possibly uses TRBD1 or TRBD2 (6 bases each). CDR1 and CDR2 (germline): MDHEN, SYDVKM. Trimming took 5 bases from V and 6 from J, leaving 10 bases between them. This CDR3 has 13 amino acids. The DNA of the CDR3 is TGTGCCAGCAGTGGGGGCGGGGCCGGGGAGCTGTTTTTT. This gives the protein CASSGGGAGELFF.

Many counts were recorded for this clonotype. The gene calls are TRBV2 and TRBJ2-3; D not certain. The germline V gene encodes CDR1 SNHLY and CDR2 FYNNEI. V was trimmed by 8 bases and J by 0 bases, leaving 15 bases between them. CDR3 length equals 15 residues. In DNA form, the CDR3 reads TGTGCCAGCGGCCCGGGTGTAACTAGCACAGATACGCAGTATTTT. This translates into CASGPGVTSTDTQYF.